Following are 32 T cell receptor beta chains from one sample sequenced in a study of T cells in tuberculosis. The repertoire was sequenced with immunoSEQ multiplex PCR; TCRdb's copy has only in-frame clones and lacks some. Among more than 35,000 clones listed, around 96% were seen once. The source material was PBMCs. The receptors were sampled from a donor between 5 and 29 years old with latent tuberculosis or without tuberculosis infection.

The rearrangement links TRBV28 to TRBJ2-5; 9 bases are shared with TRBD2. The CDR3 is made up of 14 amino acids. The trim removed 4 bases at V and 4 bases at J, leaving 4 bases unmatched. Germline CDR1 and CDR2: MDHEN and SYDVKM. The CDR3 loop is CASSSGTSRETQYF. In nucleotides, the CDR3 is TGTGCCAGCAGTTCCGGGACTAGCCGAGAGACCCAGTACTTC.

The J gene is TRBJ1-1, the V gene TRBV9; D gene uncertain. The germline V gene has CDR1 SGDLS and CDR2 YYNGEE. The CDR3 spans 13 residues. V lost 9 bases, J lost 6 bases, and 18 bases lay in between. Here the CDR3 reads CATTFTDKAEAFF. CDR3 nucleotide sequence: TGTGCCACTACTTTTACCGACAAGGCTGAAGCTTTCTTT.

This chain links TRBV11-1 with TRBJ2-1; 7 bases align to TRBD2. The germline gives CDR1 SGHAT, CDR2 FQDESV (reference sequence). This CDR3 has 12 residues. Unmatched junction bases numbered 1, after V lost 8 bases and J lost 3 bases. CDR3 loop: CASGGDYNEQFF. DNA for the CDR3: TGTGCCAGCGGGGGGGACTACAATGAGCAGTTCTTC.

This clone was recorded only once. V and J are TRBV30 and TRBJ2-7; D not resolved. The CDR3 has 11 residues. Deletions cut 4 bases from V and 2 bases from J, with 6 bases between. From germline, CDR1 is GTSNPN and CDR2 SVGIG (reference sequence). The CDR3 nucleotides read TGTGCCTGGAAACAGACCTACGAGCAGTACTTC. Residues: CAWKQTYEQYF.

The chain carries TRBV5-1 and TRBJ1-1; maybe TRBD1 (5 bases). This CDR3 is built from 15 residues. Germline CDR1 SGHRS, CDR2 YFSETQ. Trimming removed 6 bases from V and 0 bases from J, with 15 bases in between. CDR3 in DNA: TGCGCCAGCAACCAGGGTCCGCCGGTGAACACTGAAGCTTTCTTT. It translates to CASNQGPPVNTEAFF.

In nucleotides, the CDR3 is TGTGCCAGTAGCCGATCAAGCGCCGCCACTGAAGCTTTCTTT. Protein sequence: CASSRSSAATEAFF. The J gene is TRBJ1-1, the V gene TRBV19, with no clear D. Trimming took 6 bases from V and 4 from J, leaving 15 bases between them. CDR1 LNHDA and CDR2 SQIVND come from the germline V gene (reference sequence). The CDR3 totals 14 residues.

The V call is TRBV27, the J call TRBJ2-2; TRBD2 might be the D (5 bases). Trimming removed 8 bases at V and 7 bases at J, with 14 bases between. The germline CDR1 and CDR2 sequences are MNHEY and SMNVEV (reference sequence). The CDR3 has 13 residues. The CDR3 loop reads CASSQSGGGELFF. As DNA, the CDR3 is TGTGCCAGCTCCCAGAGCGGTGGCGGGGAGCTGTTTTTT.

This chain connects TRBV2 to TRBJ1-2; D is uncertain. The CDR3 sequence is 13 residues long. The V end was cut by 10 bases, the J end by 4 bases, with 16 bases between. CDR1 is SNHLY and CDR2 is FYNNEI in the germline V gene. The DNA of the CDR3 is TGTGCCATCGAGGCCAAGAAGTCCTATGGCTACACCTTC. Encoded protein: CAIEAKKSYGYTF.

The chain recombines TRBV18 with TRBJ1-4; D is undetermined. The CDR3 consists of 14 residues. Between the trimmed V and J ends, which lost 2 bases and 3 bases, there was a span of 7 bases. Germline V lookup: CDR1 KGHSH, CDR2 LQKENI. CDR3 DNA sequence: TGTGCCAGCTCACCAAATACAGCTAATGAAAAACTGTTTTTT. Encoded protein: CASSPNTANEKLFF.

The chain joins TRBV7-2 to TRBJ1-6; 9 bases are a match to TRBD1. CDR1 and CDR2 from the germline V gene are SGHTA and FQGNSA. The CDR3 runs 15 residues. With 1 base clipped from V and 6 bases from J, the junction kept 1 base outside the gene matches. In DNA, the CDR3 is TGTGCCAGCAGCTTAGGGACAGGGGTTAATTCACCCCTCCACTTT. Translation gives CASSLGTGVNSPLHF. Using reference TRBV7-2 and TRBJ1-6 for the parts outside the CDR3, the full variable domain is GAGVSQSPSNKVTEKGKDVELRCDPISGHTALYWYRQSLGQGLEFLIYFQGNSAPDKSGLPSDRFSAERTGGSVSTLTIQRTQQEDSAVYLCASSLGTGVNSPLHFGNGTRLTVT.

The rearrangement uses TRBV2 and TRBJ2-5, with 9 positions matching TRBD1. CDR3 length equals 18 residues. With 0 bases clipped from V and 5 bases from J, the junction kept 13 bases outside the gene matches. CDR1 and CDR2 (germline): SNHLY, FYNNEI. DNA for the CDR3: TGTGCCAGCAGTGAAGCCTGGGACAGGGTCGGGGGTTTTGAGACCCAGTACTTC. Amino acids: CASSEAWDRVGGFETQYF.

The chain couples TRBV5-6 to TRBJ2-3; D perhaps matches TRBD1 (5 bases). The CDR3 consists of 14 residues. Germline V gene lookup returns CDR1 SGHDT and CDR2 YYEEEE. Deletions cut 2 bases from V and 2 bases from J, with 9 bases between. The chain's CDR3 is CASSFRQSTDTQYF. Written as DNA, the CDR3 is TGTGCCAGCAGCTTTAGACAGTCCACAGATACGCAGTATTTT.

The chain recombines TRBV19 with TRBJ2-7, with TRBD1 matching 9 bases. This CDR3 spans 15 amino acids. Germline V gene sequence: CDR1 LNHDA, CDR2 SQIVND (reference sequence). Trimming cost V 8 bases and J 0 bases; bases outside gene matches: 8. In DNA form, the CDR3 reads TGTGCCAGTGCGCCGGGACAGGGCGTCTCCTACGAGCAGTACTTC. This gives the protein CASAPGQGVSYEQYF.

The genes are TRBV7-9 and TRBJ2-5, with 15 nucleotides matching TRBD2. V shed 5 bases, J shed 8 bases, and the junction held 12 bases outside the gene matches. Germline V gene sequence: CDR1 SEHNR, CDR2 FQNEAQ (reference sequence). There are 17 residues in the CDR3. The chain's CDR3 is CASSPGLAGGKGFTQYF. Here the CDR3 DNA reads TGTGCCAGCAGCCCGGGACTAGCGGGAGGTAAAGGGTTCACCCAGTACTTC.

The chain carries TRBV25-1 and TRBJ2-6; D ambiguous. The CDR3 is 14 amino acids. V lost 7 bases to trimming and J lost 0 bases, with 7 bases between them. Germline CDR1 is MGHDK and CDR2 is SYGVNS. The CDR3, as DNA: TGTGCCAGCACCCCTCCCTCTGGGGCCAACGTCCTGACTTTC. Translating gives CASTPPSGANVLTF. Drawing the rest from reference TRBV25-1 and TRBJ2-6, the complete variable domain is EADIYQTPRYLVIGTGKKITLECSQTMGHDKMYWYQQDPGMELHLIHYSYGVNSTEKGDLSSESTVSRIRTEHFPLTLESARPSHTSQYLCASTPPSGANVLTFGAGSRLTVL.

This clone was detected only once. V is TRBV5-4 and J is TRBJ2-3; no reliable D call. The CDR3 consists of 15 residues. Per germline, CDR1 SGHNT and CDR2 YYREEE (reference sequence). V was pared by 1 base and J by 0 bases, with 9 bases between. The CDR3, as DNA: TGTGCCAGCAGCTTGCGTAGCAGAAGCACAGATACGCAGTATTTT. This sequence encodes CASSLRSRSTDTQYF. Full variable domain (remainder filled in from reference TRBV5-4 and TRBJ2-3): ETGVTQSPTHLIKTRGQQVTLRCSSQSGHNTVSWYQQALGQGPQFIFQYYREEENGRGNFPPRFSGLQFPNYSSELNVNALELDDSALYLCASSLRSRSTDTQYFGPGTRLTVL.

This chain connects TRBV9 to TRBJ1-2, with 9 positions matching TRBD1. Losses at the gene ends were 0 bases for V and 5 bases for J; bases not matched to a gene: 5. The CDR3 consists of 15 residues. Germline values: CDR1 SGDLS, CDR2 YYNGEE. This CDR3 is CASSVEAGQGYGYTF. The CDR3 DNA is TGTGCCAGCAGCGTAGAGGCGGGACAGGGTTATGGCTACACCTTC.

The V call is TRBV19, the J call TRBJ1-6; D gene uncertain. In germline, CDR1 is LNHDA, CDR2 SQIVND (reference sequence). Trimming removed 1 base at V and 7 bases at J, with 11 bases between. This CDR3 comprises 15 residues. The CDR3 sequence: CASSIGQAGNSPLHF. CDR3 DNA sequence: TGTGCCAGTAGTATAGGGCAGGCAGGAAATTCACCCCTCCACTTT.

The chain couples TRBV11-3 to TRBJ2-7, with D unresolved. Trimming shortened V by 5 bases and J by 5 bases, and 7 bases separated the two germline ends. This CDR3 spans 11 amino acids. Germline assignment: CDR1 SGHNT and CDR2 YENEEA. The CDR3 spells CASSLGDEQYF. DNA of the CDR3: TGTGCCAGCAGCCTCGGTGACGAGCAGTACTTC. Supplemented by reference TRBV11-3 and TRBJ2-7, the full variable domain reads EAGVVQSPRYKIIEKKQPVAFWCNPISGHNTLYWYLQNLGQGPELLIRYENEEAVDDSQLPKDRFSAERLKGVDSTLKIQPAELGDSAVYLCASSLGDEQYFGPGTRLTVT.

V is TRBV11-2 and J is TRBJ2-3; D uncertain. This CDR3 spans 14 amino acids. CDR1 is SGHAT, CDR2 FQNNGV, per germline. V lost 4 bases to trimming and J lost 0 bases, with 8 bases between them. CDR3 in amino acids: CASSSRPSTDTQYF. CDR3 coding DNA: TGTGCCAGCAGCTCCCGTCCTAGCACAGATACGCAGTATTTT.

The rearrangement joins TRBV25-1 to TRBJ2-3; 12 bases line up with TRBD2. The V gene end was trimmed by 2 bases and the J gene end by 5 bases; junction bases not matched to a gene: 5. This CDR3 contains 16 residues. Per the germline V gene, CDR1 is MGHDK and CDR2 is SYGVNS. The CDR3 DNA is TGTGCCAGCAGTGAAGCTAGCGGGAGGGCAGTAGATACGCAGTATTTT. It yields the protein CASSEASGRAVDTQYF.

The chain links TRBV19 to TRBJ1-2; weak D call: TRBD1 (5 bases). Germline V lookup: CDR1 LNHDA, CDR2 SQIVND (reference sequence). This CDR3 comprises 16 residues. Trimming pared 4 bases from V and 1 base from J, leaving 16 bases between. The CDR3: CASSRTLALFNYGYTF. The CDR3 region has the DNA TGTGCCAGTAGTAGGACACTAGCGTTATTTAACTATGGCTACACCTTC.

Only one count was recorded for this clone. This chain joins TRBV15 and TRBJ2-1, with 8 bases identical to TRBD2. After removal of 4 bases from V and 6 bases from J, the junction contained 8 bases not matched to a gene. The V gene's germline CDR1 is LNHNV and CDR2 YYDKDF (reference sequence). CDR3 length: 15 residues. The CDR3 nucleotides read TGTGCCACCAGCAATAAAAATAGCGGGATCAATGAGCAGTTCTTC. Amino acid sequence: CATSNKNSGINEQFF.

V gene TRBV7-2 combines with J gene TRBJ1-3; no clear D. This CDR3 contains 15 residues. V lost 2 bases to trimming and J lost 0 bases, with 8 bases between them. CDR1 is SGHTA, CDR2 FQGNSA, per germline. The CDR3 nucleotides read TGTGCCAGCAGCTTAACCTCAGGCTCTGGAAACACCATATATTTT. It translates to CASSLTSGSGNTIYF.

This chain uses TRBV6-5 with TRBJ2-7, with TRBD2 matching 9 bases. Germline-derived CDR1 and CDR2 are MNHEY and SVGAGI. This CDR3 comprises 14 residues. Trimming removed 6 bases from V and 6 bases from J; junction bases left unmatched: 9. CDR3 residues: CASRYSGSSGEQYF. The CDR3 DNA is TGTGCCAGCAGATATAGCGGGAGTAGCGGCGAGCAGTACTTC.

This chain uses TRBV9 with TRBJ2-1, with 9 nucleotides matching TRBD2. This CDR3 region has 16 residues. The V gene end was trimmed by 4 bases and the J gene end by 3 bases; junction bases not matched to a gene: 8. CDR1 and CDR2 from the germline V gene are SGDLS and YYNGEE. The CDR3 DNA sequence: TGTGCCAGCAGCCTTACGGGGACTAGCCTCTACAATGAGCAGTTCTTC. Translation: CASSLTGTSLYNEQFF.

This sequence joins TRBV5-1 and TRBJ2-5; no clear D gene. V dropped 4 bases and J dropped 2 bases, with 3 bases sitting between them. The CDR3 runs 11 residues. CDR1 and CDR2 from the germline V gene are SGHRS and YFSETQ. The CDR3 protein is CASSLQETQYF. The CDR3 DNA reads TGCGCCAGCAGCCTACAAGAGACCCAGTACTTC.

The rearrangement links TRBV27 to TRBJ2-3, with 9 positions matching TRBD2. This CDR3 comprises 16 residues. The germline gives CDR1 MNHEY, CDR2 SMNVEV (reference sequence). Trimming at V came to 5 bases and at J to 1 base, leaving 7 bases not matched to a gene. The CDR3 is CASSRLAGEGTDTQYF. The CDR3 DNA reads as TGTGCCAGCAGTCGTTTAGCGGGGGAGGGCACAGATACGCAGTATTTT.

The J gene is TRBJ2-3, the V gene TRBV5-6; 8 bases are a match to TRBD2. Germline assignment: CDR1 SGHDT and CDR2 YYEEEE. V shed 5 bases, J shed 1 base, and the junction held 9 bases outside the gene matches. The CDR3 is 16 amino acids. The CDR3 loop is CASSPTRGGGTDTQYF. CDR3 sequence (DNA): TGTGCCAGCAGTCCCACCCGGGGGGGAGGCACAGATACGCAGTATTTT.

The chain employs TRBV25-1 and TRBJ2-3; TRBD2 is a possible D gene (5 bases). Per the germline V gene, CDR1 is MGHDK and CDR2 is SYGVNS. V was shortened by 3 bases and J by 5 bases, with 15 bases between the two germline ends. The CDR3 totals 15 residues. The CDR3, as DNA: TGTGCCAGCAGTGATCAGCGGACCCTCCAAGATACGCAGTATTTT. Translation gives CASSDQRTLQDTQYF.

This chain connects TRBV7-2 to TRBJ2-7; possibly TRBD2 for D (5 bases). Per germline, CDR1 SGHTA and CDR2 FQGNSA. The CDR3 contains 14 residues. Deletions cut 3 bases from V and 7 bases from J, with 16 bases between. CDR3 sequence (DNA): TGTGCCAGCAGCTTTGGGCCGCGGGTACGAGAGCAGTACTTC. Translation gives CASSFGPRVREQYF.

J is TRBJ1-2 and V is TRBV19, with D perhaps matching TRBD1 (5 bases). The V gene's germline CDR1 is LNHDA and CDR2 SQIVND (reference sequence). Trimming removed 3 bases at V and 3 bases at J, with 17 bases between. The CDR3 has 16 amino acids. CDR3: CASSIPRRARDYGYTF. The CDR3 nucleotides are TGTGCCAGTAGTATCCCTCGCAGGGCCCGGGACTATGGCTACACCTTC.